This TCR beta chain came from a study of blood T cell repertoires in COVID-19. Study-wide background: T cells, B-cell-depleted T cells, or PBMCs provided the cDNA or gDNA that served as material.

This clone was picked up one time. As originally analysed: Scientists estimated how many nucleated cells there were by amplifying reference gene primers. Clones were sequenced by immunoSEQ multiplex PCR, and TCRdb holds only the in-frame ones, with some missing. That table is the source of V, J and clone size, and D and trimming were worked out from the DNA. In the table there are tens of thousands of clones, roughly 85% of which are singletons. The ends lost 4 bases at V and 5 bases at J; junction bases unmatched: 8. CDR3 length equals 15 residues. Germline CDR1 is KGHDR and CDR2 is SFDVKD. J is TRBJ2-7 and V is TRBV24-1, with TRBD1 matching over 9 bases. Source material: peripheral blood. The sequence was collected from a human donor in a cohort sampled during active COVID-19. The DNA of the CDR3 is TGTGCCACCAGTGAATCCGGGACAGGGAGCGACGAGCAGTACTTC. Protein: CATSESGTGSDEQYF.